These 24 T cell receptor beta chains were sequenced from one sample in a study of blood T cell repertoires in COVID-19. Clones were sequenced by immunoSEQ multiplex PCR, and TCRdb holds only the in-frame ones, with some missing. This repertoire shows about 130,000 clones, around 89% found once; its top ten account for just under 3%. The sequenced sample was peripheral blood. These receptors all come from a man in his 60s with active or convalescent COVID-19.

The chain is built from TRBV3-1 (or the pseudogene TRBV3-2) and TRBJ1-2; tentatively, D is TRBD1 (5 bases). The CDR3 is 14 residues long. Trimming pared 0 bases from V and 8 bases from J, leaving 13 bases between. CDR1 LGHDT and CDR2 YNNKEL come from the germline V gene (reference sequence). In DNA, the CDR3 is TGTGCCAGCAGCCAAGATAACACAGGAAGGGGCTACACCTTC. Protein product: CASSQDNTGRGYTF.

V is TRBV30 and J is TRBJ2-7; D is uncertain. The CDR3 extends over 12 amino acids. CDR1 GTSNPN and CDR2 SVGIG come from the germline V gene (reference sequence). V lost 2 bases to trimming and J lost 6 bases, with 11 bases between them. The CDR3 DNA follows: TGTGCCTGGAGTAATCCTACCCGCGAGCAGTACTTC. Residues: CAWSNPTREQYF. Variable domain in full (rest from reference TRBV30 and TRBJ2-7): SQTIHQWPATLVQPVGSPLSLECTVEGTSNPNLYWYRQAAGRGLQLLFYSVGIGQISSEVPQNLSASRPQDRQFILSSKKLLLSDSGFYLCAWSNPTREQYFGPGTRLTVT.

This sequence joins TRBV5-1 and TRBJ2-3, with 7 bases matching TRBD1. Germline CDR1 reads SGHRS; CDR2 reads YFSETQ. CDR3 length: 15 residues. Germline trimming cut 3 bases from V and 0 bases from J; bases unmatched to any gene: 4. CDR3 protein: CASSSRTGSTDTQYF. The CDR3 DNA reads TGCGCCAGCAGCTCCCGGACAGGTAGCACAGATACGCAGTATTTT.

The V and J genes are TRBV2 and TRBJ1-2; D is ambiguous. The CDR3 runs to 14 residues. V lost 4 bases and J lost 0, with 9 bases in between. CDR1 is SNHLY, CDR2 FYNNEI, per germline. CDR3 region: CASSVHAANYGYTF. The CDR3 DNA reads TGTGCCAGCAGTGTCCACGCAGCTAACTATGGCTACACCTTC. Using reference TRBV2 and TRBJ1-2 for the parts outside the CDR3, the full variable domain is EPEVTQTPSHQVTQMGQEVILRCVPISNHLYFYWYRQILGQKVEFLVSFYNNEISEKSEIFDDQFSVERPDGSNFTLKIRSTKLEDSAMYFCASSVHAANYGYTFGSGTRLTVV.

This rearrangement joins TRBV20-1 to TRBJ2-1; 7 nucleotides align to TRBD2. The V segment lost 6 bases and the J segment 7 bases; nucleotides outside the gene matches: 9. CDR3 size: 13 residues. Germline loops: CDR1 DFQATT, CDR2 SNEGSKA (reference sequence). CDR3 protein: CSASHGGGNEQFF. The CDR3 coding sequence is TGCAGTGCCAGTCATGGGGGGGGGAATGAGCAGTTCTTC.

The rearrangement links TRBV6-2 or TRBV6-3 to TRBJ2-7; perhaps TRBD1 as D (5 bases). Deletions cut 6 bases from V and 4 bases from J, with 16 bases between. Per germline, CDR1 MNHEY and CDR2 SVGEGT. The CDR3 loop spans 14 amino acids. CDR3 sequence reads: CASSQQDGSYEQYF. DNA for the CDR3: TGTGCCAGCAGCCAACAGGATGGGTCTTACGAGCAGTACTTC.

The chain uses TRBV5-1 and TRBJ2-2, with D perhaps TRBD2 (5 bases). CDR3 size: 19 residues. Trimming pared 0 bases from V and 4 bases from J, leaving 22 bases between. Germline V gene sequence: CDR1 SGHRS, CDR2 YFSETQ. DNA for the CDR3: TGCGCCAGCAGCTTGGCCGGGGTCGGTCAGGACGGCTCCACCGGGGAGCTGTTTTTT. Translating it yields CASSLAGVGQDGSTGELFF.

This rearrangement joins TRBV2 to TRBJ2-7, with D unresolved. This CDR3 spans 15 amino acids. CDR1 and CDR2 from the germline V gene are SNHLY and FYNNEI. Between the trimmed V and J ends, which lost 3 bases and 4 bases, there was a span of 16 bases. Here the CDR3 reads CASSEVGSSGYEQYF. The CDR3 coding sequence is TGTGCCAGCAGTGAGGTAGGATCCTCGGGTTACGAGCAGTACTTC.

This rearrangement joins TRBV6-2 or TRBV6-3 to TRBJ2-5; TRBD2 agrees at 8 bases. Germline V gene sequence: CDR1 MNHEY, CDR2 SVGEGT. Unmatched junction bases numbered 1, after V lost 2 bases and J lost 2 bases. The CDR3 extends over 14 amino acids. CDR3 sequence reads: CASSYGTRQETQYF. The CDR3 DNA sequence: TGTGCCAGCAGTTACGGGACTAGACAAGAGACCCAGTACTTC.

This clone has only one observation. The chain is built from TRBV24-1 and TRBJ1-5; TRBD1 is a possible D gene (5 bases). CDR1 and CDR2 from the germline V gene are KGHDR and SFDVKD. V was clipped by 6 bases and J by 6 bases, with 14 bases between them. CDR3 size: 14 residues. Here the CDR3 reads CATSTQGEGQPQHF. CDR3 DNA: TGTGCCACCAGTACACAAGGGGAAGGTCAGCCCCAGCATTTT.

V is TRBV4-1 and J is TRBJ2-7; 10 bases agree with TRBD2. V shed 1 base and J 2 bases; nucleotides not matched to a gene: 8. Germline-derived CDR1 and CDR2 are MGHRA and YSYEKL. The CDR3 is 17 residues long. CDR3 residues: CASSQGSGRFLPYEQYF. The CDR3 DNA sequence: TGCGCCAGCAGCCAAGGTAGCGGGAGGTTCCTACCCTACGAGCAGTACTTC.

The genes are TRBV9 and TRBJ2-2, with 8 bases fitting TRBD1. The CDR3 totals 15 residues. V lost 3 bases, J lost 7 bases, and 8 bases stayed unmatched. Germline CDR1 and CDR2: SGDLS and YYNGEE. CDR3 sequence reads: CASSADRAGNGELFF. The CDR3 DNA reads TGTGCCAGCAGCGCGGACAGGGCGGGGAACGGGGAGCTGTTTTTT.

The V and J genes are TRBV29-1 and TRBJ2-7; 11 bases are a match to TRBD1. The CDR3 runs 14 residues. The trim removed 5 bases at V and 2 bases at J, leaving 5 bases unmatched. Germline lookup yields CDR1 SQVTM and CDR2 ANQGSEA. CDR3: CSVCPGQGAYEQYF. The CDR3 nucleotides are TGCAGCGTTTGCCCGGGACAGGGGGCCTACGAGCAGTACTTC.

The chain carries TRBV7-2 and TRBJ2-3; D remains unclear. CDR1 and CDR2 from the germline V gene are SGHTA and FQGNSA. CDR3 size: 13 residues. Trimming shortened V by 5 bases and J by 2 bases, and 8 bases separated the two germline ends. CDR3 sequence reads: CASSLGSTDTQYF. The CDR3 nucleotides read TGTGCCAGCAGCCTCGGGTCCACAGATACGCAGTATTTT.

DNA for the CDR3: TGTGCCACCTCAGGGACTAGCGGGGCACCAGATACGCAGTATTTT. It encodes CATSGTSGAPDTQYF. The chain carries TRBV15 and TRBJ2-3; 13 bases line up with TRBD2. Germline V gives CDR1 LNHNV, CDR2 YYDKDF (reference sequence). There are 15 residues in the CDR3. V lost 8 bases, J lost 4 bases, and 6 bases stayed unmatched.

DNA of the CDR3: TGTGCCAGCCTACACAGCTCTGGAAACACCATATATTTT. Translated: CASLHSSGNTIYF. The chain joins TRBV28 to TRBJ1-3; D call uncertain. The germline CDR1 and CDR2 sequences are MDHEN and SYDVKM. The CDR3 contains 13 residues. The V gene lost 8 bases and the J gene lost 0 bases, with 8 bases spanning the gap.

This sequence joins TRBV20-1 and TRBJ1-1; 8 bases align to TRBD1. Trimming took 4 bases from V and 10 from J; bases not matched to a gene: 5. CDR1 and CDR2 from the germline V gene are DFQATT and SNEGSKA (reference sequence). This CDR3 has 11 residues. The CDR3 nucleotides read TGCAGTGCTACGACAGGGGAGAGAGCTTTCTTT. Translation: CSATTGERAFF.

This clone was observed a single time. V gene TRBV19 combines with J gene TRBJ2-5; D is possibly TRBD1 (5 bases). Trimming took off 5 bases at V and 2 bases at J, with 15 bases between the two ends. There are 15 residues in the CDR3. The V gene's germline CDR1 is LNHDA and CDR2 SQIVND (reference sequence). The CDR3 DNA reads TGTGCCAGTAGTGTCCAAAGGACACAGCAAGAGACCCAGTACTTC. Translating gives CASSVQRTQQETQYF.

The CDR3 DNA reads TGTGCCAGCAGCACCCAAAGACTAGCGGGGGGAAAAGATACGCAGTATTTT. Translating it yields CASSTQRLAGGKDTQYF. This rearrangement joins TRBV7-3 to TRBJ2-3; TRBD2 matches at 13 bases. The germline CDR1 and CDR2 sequences are SGHTA and FQGTGA. The V segment lost 5 bases and the J segment 5 bases; nucleotides outside the gene matches: 10. The CDR3 runs 17 residues.

This chain uses TRBV19 with TRBJ1-2; perhaps TRBD1 as D (5 bases). Germline CDR1 LNHDA, CDR2 SQIVND (reference sequence). Trimming removed 5 bases from V and 5 bases from J, with 15 bases in between. This CDR3 has 14 residues. The CDR3 bases are TGTGCCAGTAGTCAACGGGGGTCCCAGTATGGCTACACCTTC. This translates into CASSQRGSQYGYTF.

The V and J genes are TRBV15 and TRBJ1-1; D is possibly TRBD1 (5 bases). Trimming left V 0 bases short and J 1 base short, with 9 bases between. CDR3 length equals 15 residues. CDR1 and CDR2 from the germline V gene are LNHNV and YYDKDF (reference sequence). The CDR3 DNA reads TGTGCCACCAGCAGAGATCTCCAGGGGAACACTGAAGCTTTCTTT. It codes for CATSRDLQGNTEAFF.

The chain joins TRBV7-3 to TRBJ2-1; D call uncertain. This CDR3 has 15 amino acids. V lost 1 base, J lost 5 bases, and 12 bases lay in between. Looked up from germline, CDR1 is SGHTA and CDR2 is FQGTGA. The CDR3 sequence: CASSLIGQANNEQFF. CDR3 coding DNA: TGTGCCAGCAGCTTAATAGGCCAGGCCAACAATGAGCAGTTCTTC.

The rearrangement joins TRBV10-3 to TRBJ1-1, with D perhaps matching TRBD1 (6 bases). Per germline, CDR1 ENHRY and CDR2 SYGVKD. The CDR3 extends over 13 amino acids. V gave up 6 bases and J gave up 5 bases, with 13 bases separating them. The CDR3 DNA reads TGTGCCATCAGCCCCGGACAGTGGACTGAAGCTTTCTTT. Translated, it gives CAISPGQWTEAFF.

The CDR3 DNA reads TGCAGCGTGACCGGGACAGTCTCTGGAAACACCATATATTTT. Residues: CSVTGTVSGNTIYF. V is TRBV29-1 and J is TRBJ1-3; the match to TRBD1 covers 7 bases. Germline V gene sequence: CDR1 SQVTM, CDR2 ANQGSEA. V lost 6 bases to trimming and J lost 0 bases; unmatched junction nucleotides: 5. There are 14 residues in the CDR3. The full variable domain, its missing parts supplied by reference TRBV29-1 and TRBJ1-3, is SAVISQKPSRDICQRGTSLTIQCQVDSQVTMMFWYRQQPGQSLTLIATANQGSEATYESGFVIDKFPISRPNLTFSTLTVSNMSPEDSSIYLCSVTGTVSGNTIYFGEGSWLTVV.